This record concerns one T cell receptor beta chain sequence. Trimming took 4 bases from V and 2 from J; bases not matched to a gene: 8. CDR3 length: 15 amino acids. Germline values: CDR1 SNHLY, CDR2 FYNNEI. The sample comes from a study of a mutant IDH1 vaccine in newly diagnosed glioma. Study-level background: Treated patients comprised around 62% males and about 38% females, mean age about 38 years.

Time point: baseline, week 1 (first vaccination visit). Treatment indicated: pre-vaccination baseline after standard-of-care therapy. Profiling relied on immunoSEQ multiplex PCR, and the TCRdb table lists in-frame clones only, not all of them. The sample has tens of thousands of clones, approximately 82% seen once. The sample here was peripheral blood mononuclear cells (PBMCs), taken from a glioma patient treated with radiotherapy, temozolomide or both. The rearrangement links TRBV2 to TRBJ2-7, with 7 bases aligning to TRBD1. This receptor was taken from a woman between 18 and 29 years old with glioma. Some clones in this sample may be carry-over from other donors' samples. The CDR3 region has the DNA TGTGCCAGCAGTGGCCCGAGACAGGGAACCTACGAGCAGTACTTC. This sequence encodes CASSGPRQGTYEQYF. Using reference TRBV2 and TRBJ2-7 for the parts outside the CDR3, the full variable domain is EPEVTQTPSHQVTQMGQEVILRCVPISNHLYFYWYRQILGQKVEFLVSFYNNEISEKSEIFDDQFSVERPDGSNFTLKIRSTKLEDSAMYFCASSGPRQGTYEQYFGPGTRLTVT.